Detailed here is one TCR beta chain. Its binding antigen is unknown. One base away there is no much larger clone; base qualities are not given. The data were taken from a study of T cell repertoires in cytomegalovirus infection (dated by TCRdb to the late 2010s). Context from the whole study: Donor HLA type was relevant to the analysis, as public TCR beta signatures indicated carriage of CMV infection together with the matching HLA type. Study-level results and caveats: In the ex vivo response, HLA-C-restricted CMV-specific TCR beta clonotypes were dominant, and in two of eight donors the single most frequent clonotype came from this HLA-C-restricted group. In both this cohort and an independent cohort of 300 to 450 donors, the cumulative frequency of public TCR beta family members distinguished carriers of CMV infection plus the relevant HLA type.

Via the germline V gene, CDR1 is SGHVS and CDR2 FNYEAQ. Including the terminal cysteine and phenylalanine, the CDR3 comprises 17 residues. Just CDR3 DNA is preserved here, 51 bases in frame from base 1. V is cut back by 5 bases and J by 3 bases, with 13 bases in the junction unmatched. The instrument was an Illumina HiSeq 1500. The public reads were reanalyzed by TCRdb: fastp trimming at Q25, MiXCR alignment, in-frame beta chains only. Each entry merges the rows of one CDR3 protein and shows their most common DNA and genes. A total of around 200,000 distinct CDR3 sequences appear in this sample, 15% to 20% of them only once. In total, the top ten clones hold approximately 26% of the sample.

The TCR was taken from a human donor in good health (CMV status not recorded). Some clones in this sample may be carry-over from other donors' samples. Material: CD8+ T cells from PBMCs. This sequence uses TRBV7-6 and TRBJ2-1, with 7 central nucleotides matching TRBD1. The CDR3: CASSPTEGAGDYNEQFF. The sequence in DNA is TGTGCCAGCAGCCCCACCGAGGGGGCAGGGGACTACAATGAGCAGTTCTTC.